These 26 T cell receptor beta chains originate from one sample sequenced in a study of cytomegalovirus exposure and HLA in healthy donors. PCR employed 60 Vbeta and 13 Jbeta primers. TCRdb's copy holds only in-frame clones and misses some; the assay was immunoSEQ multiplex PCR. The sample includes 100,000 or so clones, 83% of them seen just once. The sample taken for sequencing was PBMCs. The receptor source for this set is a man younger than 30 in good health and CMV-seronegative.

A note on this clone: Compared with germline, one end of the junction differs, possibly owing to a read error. The CDR3 region has the DNA TGCGCCAGCAGCCAGGAATTCCTAGCGGTTAAGCAGTACTTC. Translated: CASSQEFLAVKQYF. V gene TRBV7-2 combines with J gene TRBJ2-7, with 7 bases identical to TRBD2. This CDR3 is 14 amino acids long. Germline CDR1 is SGHTA and CDR2 is FQGNSA.

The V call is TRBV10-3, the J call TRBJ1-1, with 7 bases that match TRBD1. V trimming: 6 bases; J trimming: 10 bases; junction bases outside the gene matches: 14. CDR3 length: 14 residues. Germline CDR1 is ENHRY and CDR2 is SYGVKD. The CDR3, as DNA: TGTGCCATCAGCTCGGGACAGCCAGTTAGCGGAGCTTTCTTT. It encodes CAISSGQPVSGAFF.

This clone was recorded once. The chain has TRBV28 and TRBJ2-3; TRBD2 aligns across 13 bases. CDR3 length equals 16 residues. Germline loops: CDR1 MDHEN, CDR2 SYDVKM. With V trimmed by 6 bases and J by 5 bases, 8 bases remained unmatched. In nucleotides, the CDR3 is TGTGCCAGCAGCCCTTACGGACTAGCGGGAGTAGATACGCAGTATTTT. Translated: CASSPYGLAGVDTQYF.

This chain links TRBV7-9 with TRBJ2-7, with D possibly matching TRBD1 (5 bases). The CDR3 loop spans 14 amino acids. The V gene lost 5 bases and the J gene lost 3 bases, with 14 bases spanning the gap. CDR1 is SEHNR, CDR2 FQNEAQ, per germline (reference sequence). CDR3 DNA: TGTGCCAGCAGCGGGTGGACATTAGACTACGAGCAGTACTTC. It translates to CASSGWTLDYEQYF.

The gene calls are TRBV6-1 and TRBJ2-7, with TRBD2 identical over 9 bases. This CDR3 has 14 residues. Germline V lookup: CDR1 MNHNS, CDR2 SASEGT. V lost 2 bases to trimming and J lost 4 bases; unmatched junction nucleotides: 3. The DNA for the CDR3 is TGTGCCAGCAGTGAAATGAGCGGGAGGTACGAGCAGTACTTC. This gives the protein CASSEMSGRYEQYF.

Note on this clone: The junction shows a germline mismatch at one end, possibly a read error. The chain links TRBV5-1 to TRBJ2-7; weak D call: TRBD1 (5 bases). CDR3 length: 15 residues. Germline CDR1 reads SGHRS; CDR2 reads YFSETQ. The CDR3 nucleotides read TGCGCCAGCAGCTTGGAAACAGGAACCTCCTACAAGCAGTACTTC. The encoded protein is CASSLETGTSYKQYF.

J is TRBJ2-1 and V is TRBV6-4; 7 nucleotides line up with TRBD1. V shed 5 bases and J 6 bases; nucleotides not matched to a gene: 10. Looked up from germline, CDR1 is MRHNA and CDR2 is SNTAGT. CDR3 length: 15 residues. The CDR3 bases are TGTGCCAGCAGTACAACAGGGGACGCGGGCAATGAGCAGTTCTTC. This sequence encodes CASSTTGDAGNEQFF.

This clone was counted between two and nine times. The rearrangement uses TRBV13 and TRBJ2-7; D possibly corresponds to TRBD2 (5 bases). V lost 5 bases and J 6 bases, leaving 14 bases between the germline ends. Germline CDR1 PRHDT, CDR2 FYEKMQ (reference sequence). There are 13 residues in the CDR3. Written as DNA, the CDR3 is TGTGCCAGCAGCCCCCGGACGGGATTCGAGCAGTACTTC. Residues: CASSPRTGFEQYF.

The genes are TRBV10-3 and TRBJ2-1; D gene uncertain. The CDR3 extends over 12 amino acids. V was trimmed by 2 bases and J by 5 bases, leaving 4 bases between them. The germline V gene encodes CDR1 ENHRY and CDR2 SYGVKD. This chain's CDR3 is CAISERDNEQFF. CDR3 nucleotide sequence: TGTGCCATCAGTGAGCGTGACAATGAGCAGTTCTTC.

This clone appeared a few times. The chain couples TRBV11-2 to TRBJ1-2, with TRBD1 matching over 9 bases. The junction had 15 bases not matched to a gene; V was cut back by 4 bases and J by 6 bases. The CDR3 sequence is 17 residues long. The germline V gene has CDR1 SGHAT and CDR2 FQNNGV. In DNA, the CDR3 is TGTGCCAGCAGCTCTCCCGGGACAGGGACGAGGGAGAATGGCTACACCTTC. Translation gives CASSSPGTGTRENGYTF. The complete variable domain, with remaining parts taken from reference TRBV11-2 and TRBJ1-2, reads EAGVAQSPRYKIIEKRQSVAFWCNPISGHATLYWYQQILGQGPKLLIQFQNNGVVDDSQLPKDRFSAERLKGVDSTLKIQPAKLEDSAVYLCASSSPGTGTRENGYTFGSGTRLTVV.

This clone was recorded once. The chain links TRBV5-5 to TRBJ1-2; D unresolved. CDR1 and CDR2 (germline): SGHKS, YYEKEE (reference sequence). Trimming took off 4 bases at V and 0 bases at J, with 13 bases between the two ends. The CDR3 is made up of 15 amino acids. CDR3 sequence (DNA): TGTGCCAGCAGCCGGTACGAGGGAGCTAACTATGGCTACACCTTC. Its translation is CASSRYEGANYGYTF.

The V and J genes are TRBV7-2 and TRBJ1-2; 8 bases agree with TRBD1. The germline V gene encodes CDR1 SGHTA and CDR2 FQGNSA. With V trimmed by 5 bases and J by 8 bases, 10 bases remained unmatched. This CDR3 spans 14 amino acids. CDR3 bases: TGTGCCAGCAGCCCCGCTTTAGGACAGGGAGGCTACACCTTC. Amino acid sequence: CASSPALGQGGYTF.

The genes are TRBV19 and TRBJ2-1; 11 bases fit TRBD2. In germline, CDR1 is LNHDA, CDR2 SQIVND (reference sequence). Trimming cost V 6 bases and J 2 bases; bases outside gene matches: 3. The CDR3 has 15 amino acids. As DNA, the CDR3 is TGTGCCAGTAGCGGGACTAGCGGCACCTACAATGAGCAGTTCTTC. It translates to CASSGTSGTYNEQFF.

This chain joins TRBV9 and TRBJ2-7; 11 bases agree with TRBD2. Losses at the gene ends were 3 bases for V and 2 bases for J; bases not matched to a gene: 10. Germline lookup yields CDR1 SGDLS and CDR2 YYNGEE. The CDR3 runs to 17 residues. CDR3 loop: CASSEGTSGSGTYEQYF. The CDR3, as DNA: TGTGCCAGCAGCGAGGGGACTAGCGGTTCCGGGACCTACGAGCAGTACTTC. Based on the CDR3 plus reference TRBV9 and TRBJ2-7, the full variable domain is DSGVTQTPKHLITATGQRVTLRCSPRSGDLSVYWYQQSLDQGLQFLIQYYNGEERAKGNILERFSAQQFPDLHSELNLSSLELGDSALYFCASSEGTSGSGTYEQYFGPGTRLTVT.

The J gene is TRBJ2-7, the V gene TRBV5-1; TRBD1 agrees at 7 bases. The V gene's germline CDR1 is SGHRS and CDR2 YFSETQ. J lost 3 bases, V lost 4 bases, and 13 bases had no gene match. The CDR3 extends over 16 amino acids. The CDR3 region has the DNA TGCGCCAGCAGCCCTACCGGGACAGCCTCATTCTACGAGCAGTACTTC. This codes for CASSPTGTASFYEQYF.

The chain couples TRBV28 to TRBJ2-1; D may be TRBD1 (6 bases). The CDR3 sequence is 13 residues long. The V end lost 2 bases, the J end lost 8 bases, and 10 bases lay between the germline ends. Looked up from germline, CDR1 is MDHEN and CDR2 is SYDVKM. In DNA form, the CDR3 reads TGTGCCAGCAGTTTAACAGGGAGCTATGAGCAGTTCTTC. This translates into CASSLTGSYEQFF.

CDR3 in DNA: TGCAGCGTTGAAGGGTTAACGGGAGAGACCCAGTACTTC. This encodes CSVEGLTGETQYF. The chain carries TRBV29-1 and TRBJ2-5; D call uncertain. The CDR3 length is 13 residues. Germline V gene data show CDR1 as SQVTM and CDR2 as ANQGSEA. V lost 1 base and J 4 bases, leaving 10 bases between the germline ends.

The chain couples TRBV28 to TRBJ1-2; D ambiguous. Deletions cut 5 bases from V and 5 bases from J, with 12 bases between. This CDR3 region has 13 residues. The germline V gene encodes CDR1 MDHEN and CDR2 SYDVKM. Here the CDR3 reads CASSARKEYGYTF. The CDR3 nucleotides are TGTGCCAGCAGTGCCCGAAAGGAGTATGGCTACACCTTC.

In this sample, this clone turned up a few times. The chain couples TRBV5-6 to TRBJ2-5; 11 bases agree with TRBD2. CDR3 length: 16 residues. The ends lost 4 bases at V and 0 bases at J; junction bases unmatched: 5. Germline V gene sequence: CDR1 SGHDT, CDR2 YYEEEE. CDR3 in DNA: TGTGCCAGCAGCCTAAGACTAGCGGGGTACCAAGAGACCCAGTACTTC. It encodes CASSLRLAGYQETQYF.

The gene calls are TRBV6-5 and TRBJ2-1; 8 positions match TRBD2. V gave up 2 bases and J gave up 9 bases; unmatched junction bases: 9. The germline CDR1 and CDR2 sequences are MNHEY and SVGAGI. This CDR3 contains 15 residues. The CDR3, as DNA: TGTGCCAGCAGTTACCGAGACCGCCGGGAGGGTGAGCAGTTCTTC. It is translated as CASSYRDRREGEQFF.

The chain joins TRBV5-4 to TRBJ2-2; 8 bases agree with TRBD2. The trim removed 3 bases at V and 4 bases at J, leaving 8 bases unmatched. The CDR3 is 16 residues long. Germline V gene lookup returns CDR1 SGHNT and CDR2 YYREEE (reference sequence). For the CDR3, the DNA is TGTGCCAGCAGCTCCCCTTCGGGAGGGCCCACCGGGGAGCTGTTTTTT. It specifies CASSSPSGGPTGELFF. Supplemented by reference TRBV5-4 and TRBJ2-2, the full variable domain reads ETGVTQSPTHLIKTRGQQVTLRCSSQSGHNTVSWYQQALGQGPQFIFQYYREEENGRGNFPPRFSGLQFPNYSSELNVNALELDDSALYLCASSSPSGGPTGELFFGEGSRLTVL.

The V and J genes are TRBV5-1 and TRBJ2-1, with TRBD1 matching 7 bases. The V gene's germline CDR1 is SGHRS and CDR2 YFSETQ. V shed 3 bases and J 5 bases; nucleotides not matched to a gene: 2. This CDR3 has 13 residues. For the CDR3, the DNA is TGCGCCAGCAGCTACAGGGGCGACAATGAGCAGTTCTTC. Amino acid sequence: CASSYRGDNEQFF.

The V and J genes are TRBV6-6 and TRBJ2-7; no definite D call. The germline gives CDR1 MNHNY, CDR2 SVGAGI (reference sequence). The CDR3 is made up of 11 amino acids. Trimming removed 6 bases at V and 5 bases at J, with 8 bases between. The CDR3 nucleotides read TGTGCCAGCAGCGCCCAGGACGAGCAGTACTTC. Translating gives CASSAQDEQYF.

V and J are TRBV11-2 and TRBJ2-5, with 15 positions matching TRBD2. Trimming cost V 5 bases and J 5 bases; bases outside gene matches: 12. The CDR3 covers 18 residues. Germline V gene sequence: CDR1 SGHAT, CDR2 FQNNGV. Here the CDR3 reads CASSGGGLAGGVGETQYF. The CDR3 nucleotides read TGTGCCAGCAGCGGAGGCGGACTAGCGGGAGGGGTCGGGGAGACCCAGTACTTC.

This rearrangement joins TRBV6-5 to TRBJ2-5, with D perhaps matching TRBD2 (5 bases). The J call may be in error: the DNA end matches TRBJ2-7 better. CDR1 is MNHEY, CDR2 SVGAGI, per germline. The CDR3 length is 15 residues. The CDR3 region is CASSFDERETYEQYF. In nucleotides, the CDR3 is TGTGCCAGCAGTTTTGATGAAAGGGAGACCTACGAGCAGTACTTC.

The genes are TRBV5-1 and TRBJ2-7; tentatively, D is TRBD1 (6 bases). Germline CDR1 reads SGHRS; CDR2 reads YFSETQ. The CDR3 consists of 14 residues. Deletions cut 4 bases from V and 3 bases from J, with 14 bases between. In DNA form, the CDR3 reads TGCGCCAGCAGCCCCCGACAGGACCTCTACGAGCAGTACTTC. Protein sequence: CASSPRQDLYEQYF.